These 9 T cell receptor beta chains were sequenced from one sample in a study of blood T cells in healthy people across ages. For the second PCR, which ran for about 7 to 11 cycles, a sample-barcoded 5' primer and a J-beta primer mix were used. TCRdb re-analysed the 5' RACE reads in MiXCR, keeping a single row per CDR3 protein. The sample holds 600,000 to 1,000,000 distinct CDR3 sequences, roughly 64% seen once. Sequences were obtained from blood. All receptors derive from a man aged 25-45 years in good health.

The chain is built from TRBV28 and TRBJ2-7; either TRBD1 or TRBD2 may fit D (6 bases each). Trimming removed 5 bases from V and 3 bases from J, with 17 bases in between. Germline V gene data show CDR1 as MDHEN and CDR2 as SYDVKM. The CDR3 spans 15 residues. The CDR3 bases are TGTGCCAGCAGTGTGTCCGGGGGCTTGAACTACGAGCAGTACTTC. This encodes CASSVSGGLNYEQYF.

The J gene is TRBJ2-1, the V gene TRBV9, with 13 bases fitting TRBD2. Looked up from germline, CDR1 is SGDLS and CDR2 is YYNGEE. The J segment lost 9 bases and the V segment lost 4 bases, leaving 7 bases of the junction unmatched. The CDR3 runs 15 residues. The CDR3 is CASSFGLAGAGEQFF. The CDR3 bases are TGTGCCAGCAGCTTTGGACTAGCGGGAGCGGGTGAGCAGTTCTTC.

The chain is built from TRBV29-1 and TRBJ2-1; D unresolved. Germline CDR1 is SQVTM and CDR2 is ANQGSEA. Trimming pared 6 bases from V and 4 bases from J, leaving 16 bases between. CDR3 size: 14 residues. CDR3 amino acids: CSVVDRALYNEQFF. In nucleotides, the CDR3 is TGCAGCGTGGTCGATAGGGCCCTTTACAATGAGCAGTTCTTC.

In DNA form, the CDR3 reads TGTGCCACCAGCAGAGAACTCAACGAACCTAACTATGGCTACACCTTC. It codes for CATSRELNEPNYGYTF. V is TRBV15 and J is TRBJ1-2, with unresolved D. The germline V gene has CDR1 LNHNV and CDR2 YYDKDF (reference sequence). The CDR3 extends over 16 amino acids. Trimming removed 0 bases at V and 0 bases at J, with 11 bases between.

This clonotype showed up just a few times. The chain couples TRBV7-2 to TRBJ1-5; TRBD1 matches at 12 bases. The CDR3 runs to 15 residues. The junction had 4 bases not matched to a gene; V was cut back by 5 bases and J by 5 bases. Per the germline V gene, CDR1 is SGHTA and CDR2 is FQGNSA. The CDR3 nucleotides are TGTGCCAGCAGCCGGGACAGGGGGCTGGATCAGCCCCAGCATTTT. This gives the protein CASSRDRGLDQPQHF.

The chain joins TRBV3-1 to TRBJ1-2, with D unresolved. The CDR3 extends over 12 amino acids. The V end was cut by 6 bases, the J end by 4 bases, with 9 bases between. Germline CDR1 is LGHDT and CDR2 is YNNKEL (reference sequence). In DNA, the CDR3 is TGTGCCAGCAGGGGTACTGCCTATGGCTACACCTTC. Protein: CASRGTAYGYTF.

The chain has TRBV5-1 and TRBJ1-2; 10 nucleotides align to TRBD1. Germline values: CDR1 SGHRS, CDR2 YFSETQ. Trimming cost V 4 bases and J 12 bases; bases outside gene matches: 6. The CDR3 has 12 residues. In DNA form, the CDR3 reads TGCGCCAGCAGCCCGGGACAGGGGATAGACACCTTC. Protein product: CASSPGQGIDTF.

As regards this clonotype: The junction differs from germline at one of its ends, possibly a read error. The V call is TRBV29-1, the J call TRBJ2-1; D not resolved. Germline CDR1 SQVTM, CDR2 ANQGSEA. This CDR3 contains 13 residues. DNA for the CDR3: TGCAGCGGTGAAGGATATTGGAACAATGAGCAGTTCTTC. This gives the protein CSGEGYWNNEQFF.

The CDR3 nucleotides read TGTGCCAGCAGTCCTCCAGCGGGAGGGGGGAATGAGCAGTTCTTC. Amino acids: CASSPPAGGGNEQFF. The V call is TRBV6-6, the J call TRBJ2-1, with 10 nucleotides matching TRBD2. V was pared by 5 bases and J by 7 bases, with 8 bases of the junction left unmatched. The CDR3 covers 15 residues. Germline V gene sequence: CDR1 MNHNY, CDR2 SVGAGI (reference sequence).